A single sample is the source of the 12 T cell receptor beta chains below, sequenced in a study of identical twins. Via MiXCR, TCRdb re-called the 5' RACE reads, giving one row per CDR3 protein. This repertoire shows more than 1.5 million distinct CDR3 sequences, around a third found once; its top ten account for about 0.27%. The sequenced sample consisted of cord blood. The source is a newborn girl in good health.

The CDR3 nucleotides are TGTGCCAGCAGCCAAGAAACTATCACAACTAATGAAAAACTGTTTTTT. It encodes CASSQETITTNEKLFF. The chain carries TRBV4-2 and TRBJ1-4; D not certain. V was shortened by 0 bases and J by 0 bases, with 8 bases between the two germline ends. CDR3 length: 16 residues. Germline V gene data show CDR1 as LGHNA and CDR2 as YNFKEQ.

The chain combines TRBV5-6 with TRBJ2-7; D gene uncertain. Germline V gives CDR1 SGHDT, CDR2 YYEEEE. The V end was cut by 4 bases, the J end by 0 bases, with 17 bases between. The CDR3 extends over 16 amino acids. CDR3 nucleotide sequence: TGTGCCAGCAGCGCCCGGGTCCCCTCATACTCCTACGAGCAGTACTTC. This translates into CASSARVPSYSYEQYF. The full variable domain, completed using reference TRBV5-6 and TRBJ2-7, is DAGVTQSPTHLIKTRGQQVTLRCSPKSGHDTVSWYQQALGQGPQFIFQYYEEEERQRGNFPDRFSGHQFPNYSSELNVNALLLGDSALYLCASSARVPSYSYEQYFGPGTRLTVT.

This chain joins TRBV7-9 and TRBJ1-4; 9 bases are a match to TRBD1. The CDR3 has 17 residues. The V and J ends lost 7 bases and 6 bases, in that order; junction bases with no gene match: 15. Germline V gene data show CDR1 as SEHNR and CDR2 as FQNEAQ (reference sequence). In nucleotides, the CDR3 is TGTGCCAGCACCCGATTAAGGGGGACAGGGCGGGATGAAAAACTGTTTTTT. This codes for CASTRLRGTGRDEKLFF.

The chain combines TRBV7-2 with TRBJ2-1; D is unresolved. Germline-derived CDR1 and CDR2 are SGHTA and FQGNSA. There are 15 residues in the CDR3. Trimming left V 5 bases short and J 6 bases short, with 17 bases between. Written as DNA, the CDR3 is TGTGCCAGCAGCACAGACCGGTCTACCGCCAATGAGCAGTTCTTC. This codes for CASSTDRSTANEQFF.

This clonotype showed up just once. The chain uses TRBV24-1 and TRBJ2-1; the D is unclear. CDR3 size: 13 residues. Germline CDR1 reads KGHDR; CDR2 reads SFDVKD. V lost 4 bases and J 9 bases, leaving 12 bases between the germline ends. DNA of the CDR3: TGTGCCACCAGTGAGAACCCTAGTGGTGAGCAGTTCTTC. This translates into CATSENPSGEQFF.

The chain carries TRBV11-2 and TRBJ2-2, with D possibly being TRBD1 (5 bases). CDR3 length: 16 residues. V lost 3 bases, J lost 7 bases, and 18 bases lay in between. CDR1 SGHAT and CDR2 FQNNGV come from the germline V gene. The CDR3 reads CASSLGPGIRNGELFF. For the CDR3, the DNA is TGTGCCAGCAGCTTGGGCCCAGGGATAAGGAACGGGGAGCTGTTTTTT.

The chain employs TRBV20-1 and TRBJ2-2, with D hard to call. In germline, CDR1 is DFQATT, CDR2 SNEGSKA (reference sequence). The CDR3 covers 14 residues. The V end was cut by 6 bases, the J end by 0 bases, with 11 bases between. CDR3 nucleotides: TGCAGTGCCGCCACTGCTGCGAACACCGGGGAGCTGTTTTTT. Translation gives CSAATAANTGELFF.

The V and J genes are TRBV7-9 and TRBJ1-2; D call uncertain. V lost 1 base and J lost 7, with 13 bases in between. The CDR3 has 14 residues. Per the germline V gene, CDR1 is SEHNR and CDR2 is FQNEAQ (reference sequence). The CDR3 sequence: CASSLDRAGGGYTF. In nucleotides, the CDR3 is TGTGCCAGCAGCTTAGACCGGGCAGGAGGTGGCTACACCTTC.

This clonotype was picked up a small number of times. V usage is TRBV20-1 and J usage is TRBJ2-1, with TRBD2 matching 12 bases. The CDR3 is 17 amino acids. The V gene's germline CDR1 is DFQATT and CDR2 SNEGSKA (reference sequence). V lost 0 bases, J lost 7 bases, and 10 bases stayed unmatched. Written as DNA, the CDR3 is TGCAGTGCTAGAGAACCTGCTAGCGGGAGGGCCCAAAATGAGCAGTTCTTC. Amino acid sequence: CSAREPASGRAQNEQFF.

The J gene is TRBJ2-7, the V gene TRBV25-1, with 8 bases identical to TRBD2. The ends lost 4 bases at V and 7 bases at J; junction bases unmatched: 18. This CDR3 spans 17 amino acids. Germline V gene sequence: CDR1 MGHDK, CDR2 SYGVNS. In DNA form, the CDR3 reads TGTGCCAGCAGTGCTCCTTTAGCGGGACTCTTCTACAATGAGCAGTACTTC. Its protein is CASSAPLAGLFYNEQYF.

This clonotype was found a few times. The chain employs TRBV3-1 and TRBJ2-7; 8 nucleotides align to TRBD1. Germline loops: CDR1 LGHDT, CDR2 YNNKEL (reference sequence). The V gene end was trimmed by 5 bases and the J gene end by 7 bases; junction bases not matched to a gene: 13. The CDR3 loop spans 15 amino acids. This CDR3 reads CASSRTGGSHNEQYF. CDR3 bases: TGTGCCAGCAGCAGAACAGGGGGGTCTCACAATGAGCAGTACTTC.

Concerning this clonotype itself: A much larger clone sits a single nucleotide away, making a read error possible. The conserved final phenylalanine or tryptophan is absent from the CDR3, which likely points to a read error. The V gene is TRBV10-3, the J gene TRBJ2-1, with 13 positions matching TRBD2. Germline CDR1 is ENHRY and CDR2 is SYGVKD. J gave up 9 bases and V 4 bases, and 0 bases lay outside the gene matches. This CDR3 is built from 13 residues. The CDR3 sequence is CAISGTSGGEQFL. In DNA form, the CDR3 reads TGTGCCATCAGTGGGACTAGCGGGGGTGAGCAGTTCTTA.